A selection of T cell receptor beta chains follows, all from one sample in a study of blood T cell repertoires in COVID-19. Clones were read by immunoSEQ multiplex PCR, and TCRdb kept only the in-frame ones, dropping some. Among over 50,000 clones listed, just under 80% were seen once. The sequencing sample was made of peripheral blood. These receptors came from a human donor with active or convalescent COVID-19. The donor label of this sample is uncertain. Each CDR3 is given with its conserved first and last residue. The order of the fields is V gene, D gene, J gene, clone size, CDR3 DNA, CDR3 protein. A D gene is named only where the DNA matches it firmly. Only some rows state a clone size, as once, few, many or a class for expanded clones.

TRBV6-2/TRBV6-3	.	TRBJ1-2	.	TGTGCCAGCAGTTACTTGCGGGAAGGCTACACCTTC	CASSYLREGYTF
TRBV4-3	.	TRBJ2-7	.	TGCGCCAGCAGCCAAGATGGGGGGTCTACCTACGAGCAGTACTTC	CASSQDGGSTYEQYF
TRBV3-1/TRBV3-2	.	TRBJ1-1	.	TGTGCCAGCAGCCAAGTGGGGGCTCACGCTTTCTTT	CASSQVGAHAFF
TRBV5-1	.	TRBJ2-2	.	TGCGCCAGCAGCCTTGACATGTTCACCGGGGAGCTGTTTTTT	CASSLDMFTGELFF
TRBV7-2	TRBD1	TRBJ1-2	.	TGTGCCAGCAGTTCCGGGACAGGGTTCCCTCGCGGCTACACCTTC	CASSSGTGFPRGYTF
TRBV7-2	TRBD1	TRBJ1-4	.	TGTGCCAGCAGCCTTGACAGGGCTAATGAAAAACTGTTTTTT	CASSLDRANEKLFF
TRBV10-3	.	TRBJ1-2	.	TGTGCCTCCCGGCCCTCGGGAGGGGCTAACTATGGCTACACCTTC	CASRPSGGANYGYTF
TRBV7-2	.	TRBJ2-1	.	TGTGCCAGCAGCTACGACAAATACAATGAGCAGTTCTTC	CASSYDKYNEQFF
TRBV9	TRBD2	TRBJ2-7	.	TGTGCCAGCAGCGTAGATGGAAGGTGGAGCGGGAGGGCCTACGAGCAGTACTTC	CASSVDGRWSGRAYEQYF
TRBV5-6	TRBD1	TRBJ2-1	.	TGTGCCAGCAGCCAAGACAGGGGGAGCTCCTACAATGAGCAGTTCTTC	CASSQDRGSSYNEQFF
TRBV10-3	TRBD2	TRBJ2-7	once	TGTGCCGCATTTGGGGGGGAGCACTCCTACGAGCAGTACTTC	CAAFGGEHSYEQYF
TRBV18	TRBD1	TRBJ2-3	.	TGTGCCAGCTCACCACCGGGACAGGGGGGGGCTACGCAGTATTTT	CASSPPGQGGATQYF
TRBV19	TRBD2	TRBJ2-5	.	TGTGCCAGTAACGAGCGGGAGGGCCGGCTGGAGACCCAGTACTTC	CASNEREGRLETQYF
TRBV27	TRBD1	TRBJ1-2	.	TGTGCCAGCAGTTTCACAGGGGGTAACTATGGCTACACCTTC	CASSFTGGNYGYTF
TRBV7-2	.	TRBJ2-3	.	TGTGCCAGCAGCCCGGGACTCCGCGTTGGTACGCAGTATTTT	CASSPGLRVGTQYF
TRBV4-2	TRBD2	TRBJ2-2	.	TGTGCCAGCAGCCAGAGCGGGATGGACACCGGGGAGCTGTTTTTT	CASSQSGMDTGELFF
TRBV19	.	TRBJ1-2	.	TGTGCCAGTAGTATACGAGCTAACTATGGCTACACCTTC	CASSIRANYGYTF
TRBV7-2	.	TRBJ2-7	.	TGTGCCAGCAGCATCTCCCCGGACAGAACCTACGAGCAGTACTTC	CASSISPDRTYEQYF
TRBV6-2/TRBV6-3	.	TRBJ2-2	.	TGTGCCAGCAGTTACCGACCGACTGGTCTGAACACCGGGGAGCTGTTTTTT	CASSYRPTGLNTGELFF
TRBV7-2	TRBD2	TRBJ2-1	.	TGTGCCAGCAGCCAAACTAGCGCCCAATGGGAGCAGTTCTTC	CASSQTSAQWEQFF
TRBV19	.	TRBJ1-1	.	TGTGCCTCTTCGGCGGTGGGCACTGAAGCTTTCTTT	CASSAVGTEAFF
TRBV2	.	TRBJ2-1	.	TGTGCCAGCAGTCGGACTTCCATGTCGAGGAATGAGCAGTTCTTC	CASSRTSMSRNEQFF
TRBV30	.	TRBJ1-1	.	TGTGCCTGGAGTTACGGGGGGAACACTGAAGCTTTCTTT	CAWSYGGNTEAFF
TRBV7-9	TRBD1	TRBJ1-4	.	TGTGCCAGCAGCTCGGGGACAGGGACTTGGGGGAAACTGTTTTTT	CASSSGTGTWGKLFF
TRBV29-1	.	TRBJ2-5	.	TGCAGCGTTGAAGGGGGGCAATTGGAGACCCAGTACTTC	CSVEGGQLETQYF
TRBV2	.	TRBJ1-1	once	TGTGCCAGCGGGGGGTCAATGAACACTGAAGCTTTCTTT	CASGGSMNTEAFF
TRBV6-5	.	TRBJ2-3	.	TGTGCCAGTACAAGGACTAGCACAGATACGCAGTATTTT	CASTRTSTDTQYF
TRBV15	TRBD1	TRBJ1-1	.	TGTGCCACCAGCAGAGGAGGGGGCCGACACATGAACACTGAAGCTTTCTTT	CATSRGGGRHMNTEAFF
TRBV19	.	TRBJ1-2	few	TGTGCCAGTAGTGCCCTCTCAAACAGGGAAAGACTCTATGGCTACACCTTC	CASSALSNRERLYGYTF
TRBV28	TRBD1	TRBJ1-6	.	TGTGCCAGCAGTCCCCGAACGACAGGGAGGAATTCACCCCTCCACTTT	CASSPRTTGRNSPLHF
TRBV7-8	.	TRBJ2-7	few	TGTGCCAGCAGCCCTCCTCGATCGGACGAGCAGTACTTC	CASSPPRSDEQYF
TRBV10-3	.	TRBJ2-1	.	TGTGCCACAGATACCGGGACTTTCTCCTACAATGAGCAGTTCTTC	CATDTGTFSYNEQFF
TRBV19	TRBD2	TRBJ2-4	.	TGTGCCAGTAGTAGTTGGACTAGCGGGAGGGCGGCAGCCAAAAACATTCAGTACTTC	CASSSWTSGRAAAKNIQYF
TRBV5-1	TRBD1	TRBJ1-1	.	TGCGCCAGCAGCTTGCAATCTCCACCAGGGGGCACTGAAGCTTTCTTT	CASSLQSPPGGTEAFF
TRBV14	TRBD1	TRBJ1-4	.	TGTGCCAGCAGCCGGCTCAGTGGACAGGCGGATGAAAAACTGTTTTTT	CASSRLSGQADEKLFF
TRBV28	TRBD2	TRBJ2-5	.	TGTGCCAGCAGCGTAGGGACTAGCGGGAAGGAGACCCAGTACTTC	CASSVGTSGKETQYF
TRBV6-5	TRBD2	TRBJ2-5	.	TGTGCCAGCAGCGGTCACTTTGGGGAGGGGAAGACCCAGTACTTC	CASSGHFGEGKTQYF
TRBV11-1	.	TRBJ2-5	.	TGTGCCAGCAGGCCCTCGGGAGAGACCCAGTACTTC	CASRPSGETQYF
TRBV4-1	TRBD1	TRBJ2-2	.	TGCGCCAGCAGCGTAACCGGGACAGGACCCACCGGGGAGCTGTTTTTT	CASSVTGTGPTGELFF
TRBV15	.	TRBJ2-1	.	TGTGCCACCAGCAGAGATAAACAGGGTATGAATGAGCAGTTCTTC	CATSRDKQGMNEQFF
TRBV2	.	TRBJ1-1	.	TGTGCCAGCAGTATGGACAGATTTAACACTGAAGCTTTCTTT	CASSMDRFNTEAFF
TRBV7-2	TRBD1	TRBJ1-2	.	TGTGCCAGCAGCACTGGACAGGGGTTTTCCTATGGCTACACCTTC	CASSTGQGFSYGYTF
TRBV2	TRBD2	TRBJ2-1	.	TGTGCCAGCAGCGACGCGGGGGGCGGTAACAATGAGCAGTTCTTC	CASSDAGGGNNEQFF
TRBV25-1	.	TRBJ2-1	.	TGTGCCAGCAGTCCCCAAAGCCTAGGCTACAATGAGCAGTTCTTC	CASSPQSLGYNEQFF
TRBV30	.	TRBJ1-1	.	TGTGCCTGGAGGCCGCCAGGGGTCTATACTGAAGCTTTCTTT	CAWRPPGVYTEAFF
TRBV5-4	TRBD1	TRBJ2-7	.	TGTGCCAGCAGCGAATTCCGGACAGGGCTCTACGAGCAGTACTTC	CASSEFRTGLYEQYF
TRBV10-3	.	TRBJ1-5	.	TGTGCCATCAGCCCGGACAGTAGCAATCAGCCCCAGCATTTT	CAISPDSSNQPQHF
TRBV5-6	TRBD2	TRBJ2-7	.	TGTGCCAGCAGCCCGTTGAGACTAGCGGACTCCTACGAGCAGTACTTC	CASSPLRLADSYEQYF
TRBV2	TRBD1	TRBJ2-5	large	TGTGCCAGCAAGGTTAGAACAGGGGTAAAAGAGACCCAGTACTTC	CASKVRTGVKETQYF
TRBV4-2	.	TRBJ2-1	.	TGTGCCAGCAGCCAAGAAGCGGGCGGGTCCTACAATGAGCAGTTCTTC	CASSQEAGGSYNEQFF
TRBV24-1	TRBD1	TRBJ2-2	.	TGTGCCACCAGTGACACCCGGACAGGGCGGGCCGGGGAGCTGTTTTTT	CATSDTRTGRAGELFF